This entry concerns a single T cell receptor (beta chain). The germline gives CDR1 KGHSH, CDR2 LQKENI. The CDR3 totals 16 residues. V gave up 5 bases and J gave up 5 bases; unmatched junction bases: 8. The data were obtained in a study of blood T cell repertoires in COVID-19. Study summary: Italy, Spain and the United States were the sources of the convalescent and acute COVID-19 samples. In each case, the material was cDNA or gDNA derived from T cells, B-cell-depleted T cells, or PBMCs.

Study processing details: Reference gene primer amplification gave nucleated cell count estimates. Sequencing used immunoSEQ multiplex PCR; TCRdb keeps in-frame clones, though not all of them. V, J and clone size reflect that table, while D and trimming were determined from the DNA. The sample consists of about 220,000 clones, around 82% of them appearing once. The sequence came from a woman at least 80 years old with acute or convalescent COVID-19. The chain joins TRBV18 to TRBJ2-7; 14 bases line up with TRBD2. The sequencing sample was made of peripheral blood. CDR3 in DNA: TGTGCCAGCTCAACCCAGACTAGCGGGGGGGCCCACGAGCAGTACTTC. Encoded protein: CASSTQTSGGAHEQYF.